These 26 T cell receptor beta chains were all obtained from the same sample, sequenced in a study of siplizumab effects on memory and regulatory T cells. This table comes from immunoSEQ multiplex PCR, and its TCRdb copy is limited to in-frame clones, with some not included. This table holds tens of thousands of clones, about 88% found once. The specimen sequenced was naive CD8+ T cells sorted from blood. Receptors were obtained from a human donor in good health.

This chain connects TRBV19 to TRBJ1-1, with 8 bases identical to TRBD1. V gave up 5 bases and J gave up 3 bases; unmatched junction bases: 8. Germline assignment: CDR1 LNHDA and CDR2 SQIVND (reference sequence). This CDR3 is 15 amino acids long. The CDR3 nucleotides are TGTGCCAGTAGTTTCCGGACAGGGCGGGACACTGAAGCTTTCTTT. It specifies CASSFRTGRDTEAFF.

The chain uses TRBV11-1 and TRBJ2-2, with 8 positions matching TRBD2. The CDR3 contains 15 residues. Germline V gives CDR1 SGHAT, CDR2 FQDESV (reference sequence). Trimming removed 5 bases from V and 4 bases from J; junction bases left unmatched: 6. The CDR3 loop reads CASSPGLAGTGELFF. CDR3 nucleotides: TGTGCCAGCAGCCCCGGACTAGCTGGCACCGGGGAGCTGTTTTTT.

This sequence joins TRBV6-1 and TRBJ1-2, with 11 nucleotides matching TRBD1. Trimming at V came to 6 bases and at J to 6 bases, leaving 3 bases not matched to a gene. This CDR3 region has 13 residues. The germline V gene has CDR1 MNHNS and CDR2 SASEGT. The CDR3 nucleotides are TGTGCCAGCAGGGGGACAGGGGGGGATGGCTACACCTTC. Its translation: CASRGTGGDGYTF.

A single count supports this clone. The chain has TRBV19 and TRBJ2-1; D call uncertain. Germline assignment: CDR1 LNHDA and CDR2 SQIVND (reference sequence). Trimming removed 5 bases from V and 6 bases from J, with 11 bases in between. The CDR3 has 13 amino acids. The CDR3 DNA is TGTGCCAGTAGTGTGAGCGCGTCCAATGAGCAGTTCTTC. Protein sequence: CASSVSASNEQFF.

This chain links TRBV7-9 with TRBJ1-1; the D is unclear. CDR1 SEHNR and CDR2 FQNEAQ come from the germline V gene (reference sequence). V lost 2 bases and J 2 bases, leaving 15 bases between the germline ends. This CDR3 has 16 residues. CDR3 coding DNA: TGTGCCAGCAGCTTAAGTGGGTACTCTCGAAACACTGAAGCTTTCTTT. It encodes CASSLSGYSRNTEAFF.

The chain couples TRBV7-3 to TRBJ1-1; TRBD1 might be the D (6 bases). Per germline, CDR1 SGHTA and CDR2 FQGTGA. The V end was cut by 5 bases, the J end by 5 bases, with 18 bases between. The CDR3 length is 15 residues. CDR3 loop: CASSPGQPQRTEAFF. CDR3 DNA: TGTGCCAGCAGCCCCGGACAGCCTCAGAGGACTGAAGCTTTCTTT.

The chain combines TRBV5-6 with TRBJ2-7, with D perhaps being TRBD1 or TRBD2 (5 bases each). Per the germline V gene, CDR1 is SGHDT and CDR2 is YYEEEE. V lost 0 bases and J 5 bases, leaving 15 bases between the germline ends. This CDR3 comprises 15 residues. This CDR3 reads CASSLEAVGVHEQYF. CDR3 in DNA: TGTGCCAGCAGCTTGGAAGCTGTGGGGGTCCACGAGCAGTACTTC.

This clone was counted only a few times. For the CDR3, the DNA is TGTGCCAGCAGTCACAGGGGGTCCGACTATGGCTACACCTTC. Protein product: CASSHRGSDYGYTF. The V and J genes are TRBV6-5 and TRBJ1-2, with TRBD1 matching 8 bases. The J segment lost 3 bases and the V segment lost 5 bases, leaving 5 bases of the junction unmatched. This CDR3 comprises 14 residues. Per germline, CDR1 MNHEY and CDR2 SVGAGI.

This clone appeared a single time. The gene calls are TRBV5-1 and TRBJ2-5; D gene ambiguous. This CDR3 comprises 15 residues. Germline V gives CDR1 SGHRS, CDR2 YFSETQ. V gave up 4 bases and J gave up 4 bases, with 17 bases separating them. This CDR3 is CASSLDGYVGETQYF. CDR3 nucleotide sequence: TGCGCCAGCAGCCTGGACGGGTATGTGGGAGAGACCCAGTACTTC.

The chain is built from TRBV2 and TRBJ1-2, with D hard to call. The germline gives CDR1 SNHLY, CDR2 FYNNEI. The CDR3 runs to 14 residues. Trimming left V 8 bases short and J 4 bases short, with 17 bases between. CDR3: CASFQGGGFYGYTF. The CDR3, as DNA: TGTGCCAGCTTCCAAGGCGGAGGATTCTATGGCTACACCTTC.

The chain couples TRBV5-4 to TRBJ2-7; a possible D gene is TRBD1 (6 bases). Germline lookup yields CDR1 SGHNT and CDR2 YYREEE (reference sequence). Deletions cut 0 bases from V and 2 bases from J, with 9 bases between. The CDR3 covers 14 residues. The CDR3 sequence: CASSLEGVPYEQYF. The CDR3, as DNA: TGTGCCAGCAGCTTGGAGGGGGTACCCTACGAGCAGTACTTC.

This clone was counted between two and nine times. CDR3 residues: CASRLDLGNTEAFF. The CDR3 DNA reads TGTGCAAGTCGCTTGGATCTTGGCAACACTGAAGCTTTCTTT. The chain couples TRBV12-2 to TRBJ1-1. TRBV12-2 represents a pseudogene. This CDR3 comprises 14 residues.

CDR3 amino acids: CASSYEGNTYEQYF. The DNA for the CDR3 is TGTGCCAGCAGTTACGAGGGGAATACCTACGAGCAGTACTTC. The rearrangement joins TRBV6-5 to TRBJ2-7; D possibly matches TRBD1 or TRBD2 (5 bases each). CDR3 size: 14 residues. Trimming cost V 2 bases and J 2 bases, with 10 bases left between them. Germline V gives CDR1 MNHEY, CDR2 SVGAGI.

V is TRBV7-9 and J is TRBJ2-5, with unresolved D. The CDR3 totals 14 residues. V lost 4 bases, J lost 2 bases, and 11 bases lay in between. Per the germline V gene, CDR1 is SEHNR and CDR2 is FQNEAQ (reference sequence). The CDR3 spells CASSSPQTQETQYF. DNA of the CDR3: TGTGCCAGCAGCTCGCCCCAGACTCAAGAGACCCAGTACTTC.

The CDR3 protein is CASSATGYNEQFF. The CDR3 DNA is TGTGCCAGCAGCGCCACAGGGTACAATGAGCAGTTCTTC. The genes are TRBV9 and TRBJ2-1, with D maybe TRBD1 (6 bases). Germline values: CDR1 SGDLS, CDR2 YYNGEE. The CDR3 covers 13 residues. The V gene lost 3 bases and the J gene lost 4 bases, with 8 bases spanning the gap.

The rearrangement uses TRBV11-2 and TRBJ2-3; 8 positions agree with TRBD2. This CDR3 is built from 15 residues. V gave up 1 base and J gave up 2 bases; unmatched junction bases: 2. The V gene's germline CDR1 is SGHAT and CDR2 FQNNGV. The CDR3 protein is CASSLGAGDTDTQYF. DNA of the CDR3: TGTGCCAGCAGCTTAGGAGCGGGGGACACAGATACGCAGTATTTT.

The V gene is TRBV2, the J gene TRBJ2-3; the D is unclear. The CDR3 runs to 14 residues. The V end lost 3 bases, the J end lost 4 bases, and 11 bases lay between the germline ends. Germline assignment: CDR1 SNHLY and CDR2 FYNNEI. The CDR3 DNA is TGTGCCAGCAGTGATCGGTGGGTTTCAGATACGCAGTATTTT. Its protein product is CASSDRWVSDTQYF.

CDR3 nucleotides: TGTGCCAGACTTCTTGTGAACACTGAAGCTTTCTTT. Its translation is CARLLVNTEAFF. J is TRBJ1-1 and V is TRBV9; D gene uncertain. Trimming removed 8 bases from V and 0 bases from J, with 8 bases in between. The CDR3 covers 12 residues. The germline CDR1 and CDR2 sequences are SGDLS and YYNGEE.

The CDR3 loop reads CASSLVPGGAMGDYGYTF. CDR3 DNA sequence: TGCGCCAGCAGCTTGGTACCAGGGGGCGCCATGGGGGACTATGGCTACACCTTC. J is TRBJ1-2 and V is TRBV5-1, with TRBD1 matching 8 bases. This CDR3 region has 18 residues. Germline V CDR1 and CDR2: SGHRS, YFSETQ. V lost 0 bases to trimming and J lost 3 bases; unmatched junction nucleotides: 13.

In its sample, this clone was seen once. This chain uses TRBV6-5 with TRBJ2-2, with D unresolved. The CDR3 has 15 residues. Germline CDR1 is MNHEY and CDR2 is SVGAGI. V dropped 0 bases and J dropped 4 bases, with 9 bases sitting between them. The DNA for the CDR3 is TGTGCCAGCAGTTACTCGAACCCGGCCACCGGGGAGCTGTTTTTT. Protein: CASSYSNPATGELFF.

The chain links TRBV27 to TRBJ2-2, with TRBD2 matching 12 bases. The CDR3 contains 15 residues. Germline V gene sequence: CDR1 MNHEY, CDR2 SMNVEV (reference sequence). The trim removed 6 bases at V and 2 bases at J, leaving 1 base unmatched. The CDR3 bases are TGTGCCAGCAGAGGACTAGCGGGAAACACCGGGGAGCTGTTTTTT. This encodes CASRGLAGNTGELFF.

The genes are TRBV30 and TRBJ1-1, with D tentatively TRBD1 (6 bases). CDR3 size: 13 residues. Germline loops: CDR1 GTSNPN, CDR2 SVGIG (reference sequence). Trimming shortened V by 2 bases and J by 3 bases, and 10 bases separated the two germline ends. CDR3 protein: CAWSTQGDTEAFF. The CDR3 nucleotides are TGTGCCTGGAGTACACAGGGAGACACTGAAGCTTTCTTT.

This clone was picked up a small number of times. The CDR3 DNA is TGTGCCAGCAGAAAGCTTGCAACTAATGAAAAACTGTTTTTT. It translates to CASRKLATNEKLFF. The V gene is TRBV2, the J gene TRBJ1-4; unclear D gene. Deletions cut 6 bases from V and 0 bases from J, with 8 bases between. The V gene's germline CDR1 is SNHLY and CDR2 FYNNEI. The CDR3 runs 14 residues.

The chain combines TRBV9 with TRBJ2-3; maybe TRBD2 (5 bases). Germline values: CDR1 SGDLS, CDR2 YYNGEE. The CDR3 length is 15 residues. V gave up 0 bases and J gave up 0 bases, with 8 bases separating them. This CDR3 reads CASSVDGGSTDTQYF. In DNA form, the CDR3 reads TGTGCCAGCAGCGTAGATGGCGGGAGCACAGATACGCAGTATTTT.

V usage is TRBV7-9 and J usage is TRBJ2-1; the match to TRBD2 covers 8 bases. This CDR3 has 14 residues. In germline, CDR1 is SEHNR, CDR2 FQNEAQ (reference sequence). The V and J ends lost 5 bases and 7 bases, in that order; junction bases with no gene match: 7. This CDR3 reads CASSLTTGGNEQFF. The CDR3 region has the DNA TGTGCCAGCAGCCTAACTACGGGGGGGAATGAGCAGTTCTTC.

V usage is TRBV7-9 and J usage is TRBJ2-1; 11 bases line up with TRBD2. Germline-derived CDR1 and CDR2 are SEHNR and FQNEAQ (reference sequence). V lost 5 bases to trimming and J lost 3 bases; unmatched junction nucleotides: 3. The CDR3 has 15 amino acids. CDR3 region: CASSTGTSGYNEQFF. CDR3 coding DNA: TGTGCCAGCAGCACTGGGACTAGCGGCTACAATGAGCAGTTCTTC.